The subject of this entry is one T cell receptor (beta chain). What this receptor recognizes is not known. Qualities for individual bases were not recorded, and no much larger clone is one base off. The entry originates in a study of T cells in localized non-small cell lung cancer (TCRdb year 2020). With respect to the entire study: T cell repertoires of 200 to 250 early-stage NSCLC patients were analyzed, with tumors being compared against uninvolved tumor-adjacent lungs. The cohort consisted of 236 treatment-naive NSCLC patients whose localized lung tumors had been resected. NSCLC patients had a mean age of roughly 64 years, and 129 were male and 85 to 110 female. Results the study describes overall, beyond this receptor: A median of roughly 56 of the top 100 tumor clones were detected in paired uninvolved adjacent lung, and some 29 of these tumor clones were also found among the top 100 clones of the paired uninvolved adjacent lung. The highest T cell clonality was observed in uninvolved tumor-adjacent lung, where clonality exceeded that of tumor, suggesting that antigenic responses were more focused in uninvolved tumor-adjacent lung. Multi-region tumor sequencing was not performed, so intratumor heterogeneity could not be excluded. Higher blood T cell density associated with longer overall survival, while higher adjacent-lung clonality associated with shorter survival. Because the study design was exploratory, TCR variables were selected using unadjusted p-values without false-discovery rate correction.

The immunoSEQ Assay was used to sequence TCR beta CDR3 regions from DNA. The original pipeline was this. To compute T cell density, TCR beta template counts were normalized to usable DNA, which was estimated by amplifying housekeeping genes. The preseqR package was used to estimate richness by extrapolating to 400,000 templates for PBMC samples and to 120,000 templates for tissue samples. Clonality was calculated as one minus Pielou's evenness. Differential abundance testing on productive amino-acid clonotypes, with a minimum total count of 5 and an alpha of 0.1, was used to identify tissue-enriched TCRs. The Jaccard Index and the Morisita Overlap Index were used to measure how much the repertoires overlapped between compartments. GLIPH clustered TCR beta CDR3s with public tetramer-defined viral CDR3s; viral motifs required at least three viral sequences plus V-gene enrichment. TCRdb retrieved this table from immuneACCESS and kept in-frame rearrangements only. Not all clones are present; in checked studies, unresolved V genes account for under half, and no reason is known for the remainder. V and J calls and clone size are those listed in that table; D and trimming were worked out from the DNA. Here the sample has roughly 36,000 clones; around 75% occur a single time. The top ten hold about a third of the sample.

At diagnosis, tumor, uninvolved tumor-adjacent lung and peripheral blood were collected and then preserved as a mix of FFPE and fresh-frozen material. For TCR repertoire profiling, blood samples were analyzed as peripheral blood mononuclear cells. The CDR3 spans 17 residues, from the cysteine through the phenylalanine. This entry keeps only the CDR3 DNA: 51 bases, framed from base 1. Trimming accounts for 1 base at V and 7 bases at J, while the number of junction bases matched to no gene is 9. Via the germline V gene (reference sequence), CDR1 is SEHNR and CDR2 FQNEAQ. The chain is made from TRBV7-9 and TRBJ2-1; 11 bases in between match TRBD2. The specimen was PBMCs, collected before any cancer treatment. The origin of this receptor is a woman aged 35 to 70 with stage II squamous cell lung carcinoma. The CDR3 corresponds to CASSLVSTSGRANEQFF. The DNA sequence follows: TGTGCCAGCAGCTTAGTGTCAACTAGCGGGAGAGCAAATGAGCAGTTCTTC.